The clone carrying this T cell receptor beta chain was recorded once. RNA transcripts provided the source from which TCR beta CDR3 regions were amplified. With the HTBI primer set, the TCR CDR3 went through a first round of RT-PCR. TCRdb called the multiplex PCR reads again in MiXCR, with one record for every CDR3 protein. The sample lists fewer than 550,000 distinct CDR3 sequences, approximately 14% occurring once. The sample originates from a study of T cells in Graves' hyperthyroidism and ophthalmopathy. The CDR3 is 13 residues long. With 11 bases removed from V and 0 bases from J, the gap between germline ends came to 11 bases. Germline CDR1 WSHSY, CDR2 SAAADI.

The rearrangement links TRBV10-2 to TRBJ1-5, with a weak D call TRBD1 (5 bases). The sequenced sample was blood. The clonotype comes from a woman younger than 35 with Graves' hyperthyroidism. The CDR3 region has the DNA TGCGCCTCGGGACGAGTTAGCAATCAGCCCCAGCATTTT. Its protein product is CASGRVSNQPQHF.